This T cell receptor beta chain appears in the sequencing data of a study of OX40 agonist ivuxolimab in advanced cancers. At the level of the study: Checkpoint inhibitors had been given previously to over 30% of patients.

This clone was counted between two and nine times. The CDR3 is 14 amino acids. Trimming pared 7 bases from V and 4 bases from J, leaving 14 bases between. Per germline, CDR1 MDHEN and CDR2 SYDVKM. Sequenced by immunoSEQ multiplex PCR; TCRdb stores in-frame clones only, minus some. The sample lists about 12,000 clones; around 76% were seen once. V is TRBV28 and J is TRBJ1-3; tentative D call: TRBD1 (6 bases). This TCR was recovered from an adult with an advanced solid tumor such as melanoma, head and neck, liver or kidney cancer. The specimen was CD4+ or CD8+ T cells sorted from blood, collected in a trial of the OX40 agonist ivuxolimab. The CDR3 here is CASTQQGLGNTIYF. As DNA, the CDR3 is TGTGCCAGCACCCAACAGGGCCTCGGAAACACCATATATTTT.